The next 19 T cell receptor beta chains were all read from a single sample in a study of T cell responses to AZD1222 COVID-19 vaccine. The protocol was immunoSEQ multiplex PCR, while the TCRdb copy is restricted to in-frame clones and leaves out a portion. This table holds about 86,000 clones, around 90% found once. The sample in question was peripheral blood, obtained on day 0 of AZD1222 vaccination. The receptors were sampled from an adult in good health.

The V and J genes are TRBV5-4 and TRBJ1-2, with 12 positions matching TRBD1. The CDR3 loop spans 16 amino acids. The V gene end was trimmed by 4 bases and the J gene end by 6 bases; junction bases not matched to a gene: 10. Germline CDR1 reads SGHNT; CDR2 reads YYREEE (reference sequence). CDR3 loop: CASSIGWDRGPNGYTF. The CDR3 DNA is TGTGCCAGCAGCATCGGTTGGGACAGGGGGCCGAATGGCTACACCTTC.

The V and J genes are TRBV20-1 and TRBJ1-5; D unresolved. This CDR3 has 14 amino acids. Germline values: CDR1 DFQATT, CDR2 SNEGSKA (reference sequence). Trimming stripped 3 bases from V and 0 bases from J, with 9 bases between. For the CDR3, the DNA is TGCAGTGCTAGTCCACTGGGTAGCAATCAGCCCCAGCATTTT. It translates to CSASPLGSNQPQHF.

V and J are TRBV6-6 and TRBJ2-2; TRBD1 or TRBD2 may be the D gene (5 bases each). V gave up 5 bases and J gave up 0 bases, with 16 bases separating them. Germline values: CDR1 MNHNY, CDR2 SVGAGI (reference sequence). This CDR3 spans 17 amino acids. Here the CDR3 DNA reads TGTGCCAGCAGTCTAACTCCCGGGACCTCGAACACCGGGGAGCTGTTTTTT. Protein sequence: CASSLTPGTSNTGELFF.

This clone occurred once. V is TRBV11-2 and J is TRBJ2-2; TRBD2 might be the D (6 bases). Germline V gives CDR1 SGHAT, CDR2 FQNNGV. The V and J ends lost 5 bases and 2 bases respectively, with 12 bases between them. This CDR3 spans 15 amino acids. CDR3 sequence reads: CASSPGTHNTGELFF. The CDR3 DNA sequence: TGTGCCAGCAGCCCAGGGACTCACAACACCGGGGAGCTGTTTTTT.

The CDR3 DNA follows: TGTGCCACCCCCCAGGGGGCGGAGGGCACAGATACGCAGTATTTT. Amino acid sequence: CATPQGAEGTDTQYF. The rearrangement links TRBV2 to TRBJ2-3; TRBD1 aligns across 8 bases. The trim removed 10 bases at V and 1 base at J, leaving 10 bases unmatched. The CDR3 has 15 amino acids. In germline, CDR1 is SNHLY, CDR2 FYNNEI.

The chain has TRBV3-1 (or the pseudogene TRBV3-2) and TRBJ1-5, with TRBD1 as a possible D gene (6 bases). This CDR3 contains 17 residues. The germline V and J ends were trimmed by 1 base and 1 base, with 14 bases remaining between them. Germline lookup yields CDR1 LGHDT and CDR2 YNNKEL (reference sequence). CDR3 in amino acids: CASSQGWGGPSNQPQHF. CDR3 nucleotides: TGTGCCAGCAGCCAAGGGTGGGGGGGGCCGAGCAATCAGCCCCAGCATTTT.

Here the CDR3 DNA reads TGTGCCAGCAGCTTATCCCAAGCGACAGTTGAAGCTTTCTTT. This gives the protein CASSLSQATVEAFF. V gene TRBV7-2 combines with J gene TRBJ1-1; tentative D call: TRBD1 (5 bases). The CDR3 has 14 amino acids. V shed 2 bases and J shed 7 bases, with 14 bases lying between them. Per germline, CDR1 SGHTA and CDR2 FQGNSA.

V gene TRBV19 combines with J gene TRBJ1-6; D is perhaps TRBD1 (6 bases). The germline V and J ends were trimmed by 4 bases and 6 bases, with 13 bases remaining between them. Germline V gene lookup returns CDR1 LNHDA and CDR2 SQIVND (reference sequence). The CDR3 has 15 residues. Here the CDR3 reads CASSNRTASNSPLHF. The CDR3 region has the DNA TGTGCCAGTAGTAACCGGACAGCTAGTAATTCACCCCTCCACTTT. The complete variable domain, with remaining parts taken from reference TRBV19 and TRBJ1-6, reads DGGITQSPKYLFRKEGQNVTLSCEQNLNHDAMYWYRQDPGQGLRLIYYSQIVNDFQKGDIAEGYSVSREKKESFPLTVTSAQKNPTAFYLCASSNRTASNSPLHFGNGTRLTVT.

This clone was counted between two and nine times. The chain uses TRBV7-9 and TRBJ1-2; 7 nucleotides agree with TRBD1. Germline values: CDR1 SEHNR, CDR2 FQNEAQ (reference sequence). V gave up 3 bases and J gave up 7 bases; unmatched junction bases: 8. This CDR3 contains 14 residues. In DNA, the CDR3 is TGTGCCAGCAGCTTTGGGACAGACCTCGGTGGCTACACCTTC. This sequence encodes CASSFGTDLGGYTF. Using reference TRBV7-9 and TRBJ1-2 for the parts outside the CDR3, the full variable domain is DTGVSQNPRHKITKRGQNVTFRCDPISEHNRLYWYRQTLGQGPEFLTYFQNEAQLEKSRLLSDRFSAERPKGSFSTLEIQRTEQGDSAMYLCASSFGTDLGGYTFGSGTRLTVV.

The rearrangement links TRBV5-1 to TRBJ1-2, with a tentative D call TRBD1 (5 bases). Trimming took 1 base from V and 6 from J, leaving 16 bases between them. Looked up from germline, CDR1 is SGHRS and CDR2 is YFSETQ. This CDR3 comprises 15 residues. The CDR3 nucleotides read TGCGCCAGCAGCTTGTACACTCAGGGAAGCGATGGCTACACCTTC. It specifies CASSLYTQGSDGYTF.

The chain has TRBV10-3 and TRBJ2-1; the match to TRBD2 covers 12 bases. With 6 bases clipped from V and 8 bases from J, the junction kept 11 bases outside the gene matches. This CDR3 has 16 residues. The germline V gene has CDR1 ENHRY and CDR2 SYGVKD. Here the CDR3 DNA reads TGTGCCATCAGCCCTAGCGGGGGGGCTTCTTCCGATGAGCAGTTCTTC. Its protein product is CAISPSGGASSDEQFF.

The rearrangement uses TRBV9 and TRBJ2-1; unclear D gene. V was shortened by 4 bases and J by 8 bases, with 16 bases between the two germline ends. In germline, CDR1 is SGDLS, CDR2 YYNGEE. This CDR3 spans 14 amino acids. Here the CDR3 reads CASSPPEGWDEQFF. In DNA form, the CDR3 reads TGTGCCAGCAGCCCCCCGGAAGGGTGGGATGAGCAGTTCTTC.

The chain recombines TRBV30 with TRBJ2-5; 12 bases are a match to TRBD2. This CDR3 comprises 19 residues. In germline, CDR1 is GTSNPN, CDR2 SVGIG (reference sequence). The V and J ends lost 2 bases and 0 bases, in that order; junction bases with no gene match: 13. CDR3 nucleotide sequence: TGTGCCTGGAGTAGGGGACTAGCGGGTCCCTGGGGGGACCAAGAGACCCAGTACTTC. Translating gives CAWSRGLAGPWGDQETQYF.

This CDR3 is CASSSNLGDSPLHF. The CDR3 bases are TGTGCCAGCAGTTCTAACCTGGGGGATTCACCCCTCCACTTT. The rearrangement joins TRBV27 to TRBJ1-6, with TRBD1 as a possible D gene (5 bases). Germline V lookup: CDR1 MNHEY, CDR2 SMNVEV (reference sequence). This CDR3 contains 14 residues. Trimming stripped 4 bases from V and 8 bases from J, with 12 bases between.

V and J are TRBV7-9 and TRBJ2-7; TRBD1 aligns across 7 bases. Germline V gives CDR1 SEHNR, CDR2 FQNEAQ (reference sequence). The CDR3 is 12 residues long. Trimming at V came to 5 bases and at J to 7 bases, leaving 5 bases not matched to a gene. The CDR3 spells CASSITGVEQYF. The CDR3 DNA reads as TGTGCCAGCAGCATCACAGGGGTTGAGCAGTACTTC.

CDR3 amino acids: CASSRSSGGAQETQYF. The DNA of the CDR3 is TGTGCCAGCTCAAGATCTAGCGGGGGAGCACAAGAGACCCAGTACTTC. The gene calls are TRBV18 and TRBJ2-5; 10 nucleotides line up with TRBD2. The CDR3 is 16 amino acids. Per the germline V gene, CDR1 is KGHSH and CDR2 is LQKENI. Trimming took 5 bases from V and 2 from J; bases not matched to a gene: 8.

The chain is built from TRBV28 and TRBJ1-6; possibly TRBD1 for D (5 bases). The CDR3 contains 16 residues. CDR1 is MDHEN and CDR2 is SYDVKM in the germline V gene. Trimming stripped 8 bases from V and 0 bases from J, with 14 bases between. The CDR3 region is CASGRAGGSYNSPLHF. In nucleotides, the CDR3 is TGTGCCAGCGGCAGGGCTGGAGGCTCCTATAATTCACCCCTCCACTTT.

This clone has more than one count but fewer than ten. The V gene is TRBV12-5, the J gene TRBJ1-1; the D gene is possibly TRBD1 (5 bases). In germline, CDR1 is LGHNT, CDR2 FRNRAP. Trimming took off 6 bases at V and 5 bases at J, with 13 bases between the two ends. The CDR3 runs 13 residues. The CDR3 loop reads CASGGDGVTEAFF. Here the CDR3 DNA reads TGTGCTAGTGGGGGGGATGGGGTGACTGAAGCTTTCTTT.

CDR3 bases: TGTGCCAGCAGCCTTACGGGACAGGGGACCTCCTACGAGCAGTACTTC. Its protein product is CASSLTGQGTSYEQYF. The chain combines TRBV16 with TRBJ2-7, with 10 bases fitting TRBD1. Trimming cost V 4 bases and J 0 bases; bases outside gene matches: 6. Germline V gives CDR1 KGHSY, CDR2 FQNENV. The CDR3 totals 16 residues.